This entry lists 17 T cell receptor beta chains sequenced from one sample in a study of OX40 agonist ivuxolimab in advanced cancers. Some clones are missing from TCRdb's copy, which holds only in-frame ones; the method was immunoSEQ multiplex PCR. The table records about 21,000 clones, 83% of them present only once. The sequencing here drew on CD4+ or CD8+ T cells sorted from blood, taken in a trial of the OX40 agonist ivuxolimab. These receptors originate from an adult with an advanced solid tumor such as melanoma, head and neck, liver or kidney cancer.

The J gene is TRBJ2-5, the V gene TRBV11-2, with TRBD2 identical over 7 bases. The J call may be incorrect, as the DNA end agrees better with TRBJ2-7. The CDR3 totals 15 residues. Germline V CDR1 and CDR2: SGHAT, FQNNGV. The CDR3 DNA reads TGTGCCAGCAGCCAACTTACTGGGACTATTGACGAGCAGTACTTC. It codes for CASSQLTGTIDEQYF.

The chain employs TRBV7-8 and TRBJ2-3, with 12 bases fitting TRBD2. This CDR3 is built from 16 residues. The germline CDR1 and CDR2 sequences are SGHVS and FQNEAQ. V trimming: 5 bases; J trimming: 4 bases; junction bases outside the gene matches: 7. CDR3 bases: TGTGCCAGCAGCCCTCGACTAGCGGGGGAACCAGATACGCAGTATTTT. It yields the protein CASSPRLAGEPDTQYF.

The sample holds one count of this clone. The gene calls are TRBV18 and TRBJ2-5; the match to TRBD1 covers 7 bases. This CDR3 contains 15 residues. V lost 2 bases and J lost 1; bases outside the gene matches: 4. Germline CDR1 KGHSH, CDR2 LQKENI. The DNA of the CDR3 is TGTGCCAGCTCACCAGCCGGGGACAGCCAAGAGACCCAGTACTTC. Translation gives CASSPAGDSQETQYF.

The genes are TRBV18 and TRBJ2-5; D not resolved. The CDR3 contains 11 residues. Germline V gene data show CDR1 as KGHSH and CDR2 as LQKENI. Trimming shortened V by 1 base and J by 3 bases, and 0 bases separated the two germline ends. In DNA form, the CDR3 reads TGTGCCAGCTCACCACAAGAGACCCAGTACTTC. This gives the protein CASSPQETQYF.

J is TRBJ2-3 and V is TRBV19; 11 bases fit TRBD2. This CDR3 has 15 residues. Germline V gene lookup returns CDR1 LNHDA and CDR2 SQIVND (reference sequence). J was trimmed by 4 bases and V by 8 bases; bases with no gene match: 8. The CDR3 spells CASSPTSGESDTQYF. The CDR3 nucleotides are TGTGCCAGTTCTCCGACTAGCGGGGAGTCAGATACGCAGTATTTT.

The chain recombines TRBV15 with TRBJ2-1; D remains ambiguous. Germline V CDR1 and CDR2: LNHNV, YYDKDF (reference sequence). There are 15 residues in the CDR3. V gave up 1 base and J gave up 0 bases, with 7 bases separating them. The CDR3 reads CATSRAGVSYNEQFF. In DNA form, the CDR3 reads TGTGCCACCAGCAGAGCGGGCGTCTCCTACAATGAGCAGTTCTTC.

This clone showed up just a few times. For the CDR3, the DNA is TGCGCCAGCAGTGTCCAGCCAGGGACTAGCGGCACAGATACGCAGTATTTT. Amino acids: CASSVQPGTSGTDTQYF. The chain joins TRBV10-1 to TRBJ2-3; 10 bases agree with TRBD2. Germline V gene sequence: CDR1 WNHNN, CDR2 SYGVQD (reference sequence). V dropped 4 bases and J dropped 1; count of bases not matched to a gene: 8. The CDR3 loop spans 17 amino acids.

The chain uses TRBV10-3 and TRBJ1-1; 7 bases fit TRBD1. Germline V gene data show CDR1 as ENHRY and CDR2 as SYGVKD. This CDR3 spans 13 amino acids. V shed 8 bases and J 5 bases; nucleotides not matched to a gene: 8. The CDR3 reads CAIGPGGATEAFF. CDR3 sequence (DNA): TGTGCCATCGGGCCAGGGGGGGCAACTGAAGCTTTCTTT.

This clone is classed as large. This CDR3 is CASRENRGSGEQYF. The CDR3 coding sequence is TGCGCCAGCCGAGAGAACCGGGGAAGCGGCGAGCAGTACTTC. V gene TRBV4-1 combines with J gene TRBJ2-7, with TRBD2 as a possible D gene (5 bases). This CDR3 has 14 residues. V gave up 8 bases and J gave up 6 bases, with 20 bases separating them. Germline values: CDR1 MGHRA, CDR2 YSYEKL.

The gene calls are TRBV9 and TRBJ1-6; D ambiguous. The CDR3 is made up of 19 amino acids. The germline gives CDR1 SGDLS, CDR2 YYNGEE. Trimming took 9 bases from V and 0 from J, leaving 25 bases between them. CDR3 sequence (DNA): TGTGCCACTAAAAGCGAATTACCCCCAAGGCTCTCCTATAATTCACCCCTCCACTTT. Translated, it gives CATKSELPPRLSYNSPLHF. Together with reference TRBV9 and TRBJ1-6, the CDR3 gives the full variable domain: DSGVTQTPKHLITATGQRVTLRCSPRSGDLSVYWYQQSLDQGLQFLIQYYNGEERAKGNILERFSAQQFPDLHSELNLSSLELGDSALYFCATKSELPPRLSYNSPLHFGNGTRLTVT.

The V call is TRBV6-1, the J call TRBJ1-5, with D tentatively TRBD1 (5 bases). Trimming removed 6 bases at V and 1 base at J, with 10 bases between. The CDR3 spans 14 residues. Per germline, CDR1 MNHNS and CDR2 SASEGT. CDR3 region: CASRLWDSNQPQHF. CDR3 coding DNA: TGTGCCAGCAGACTCTGGGACAGCAATCAGCCCCAGCATTTT.

The CDR3 DNA sequence: TGTGCCAGCAGCTTAGTTACCAGTTCTTACGAGCAGTACTTC. As protein: CASSLVTSSYEQYF. The chain combines TRBV7-9 with TRBJ2-7, with D unresolved. CDR3 length: 14 residues. V lost 1 base and J 4 bases, leaving 11 bases between the germline ends. CDR1 and CDR2 (germline): SEHNR, FQNEAQ (reference sequence).

The chain joins TRBV19 to TRBJ1-2; 8 bases are shared with TRBD1. Germline V gene sequence: CDR1 LNHDA, CDR2 SQIVND (reference sequence). The V and J ends lost 5 bases and 13 bases, in that order; junction bases with no gene match: 12. The CDR3 length is 13 residues. CDR3 in amino acids: CASSAERTGSVTF. The CDR3 DNA is TGTGCCAGTAGTGCCGAGCGGACAGGGTCTGTCACCTTC.

This clone has only a few counts. The rearrangement links TRBV28 to TRBJ1-5; a weak D match, TRBD1 (5 bases). Trimming removed 6 bases at V and 3 bases at J, with 15 bases between. This CDR3 has 15 residues. The germline CDR1 and CDR2 sequences are MDHEN and SYDVKM. The CDR3 loop is CASSNRDGLNQPQHF. For the CDR3, the DNA is TGTGCCAGCAGCAATCGGGACGGACTCAATCAGCCCCAGCATTTT.

The chain couples TRBV7-2 to TRBJ2-3; D might be TRBD2 (6 bases). V lost 0 bases and J lost 4, with 11 bases in between. Germline V lookup: CDR1 SGHTA, CDR2 FQGNSA. This CDR3 spans 15 amino acids. The CDR3 DNA reads TGTGCCAGCAGCTTAGCGGGAGGCGGTCCAGATACGCAGTATTTT. Encoded protein: CASSLAGGGPDTQYF.

The rearrangement uses TRBV7-9 and TRBJ2-3; TRBD1 matches 10 bases. Germline CDR1 reads SEHNR; CDR2 reads FQNEAQ (reference sequence). The CDR3 spans 17 residues. V trimming: 5 bases; J trimming: 9 bases; junction bases outside the gene matches: 17. Here the CDR3 reads CASSPWFGTGVNSTQYF. CDR3 sequence (DNA): TGTGCCAGCAGCCCCTGGTTTGGGACAGGGGTGAACTCGACGCAGTATTTT.

The rearrangement joins TRBV7-2 to TRBJ2-1; 11 bases are a match to TRBD2. Germline loops: CDR1 SGHTA, CDR2 FQGNSA. CDR3 length: 15 residues. V shed 6 bases and J 7 bases; nucleotides not matched to a gene: 8. The chain's CDR3 is CASRGTSGIGNEQFF. CDR3 DNA: TGTGCCAGCAGAGGGACTAGCGGCATAGGGAATGAGCAGTTCTTC. The variable domain in full, completed from reference TRBV7-2 and TRBJ2-1, reads GAGVSQSPSNKVTEKGKDVELRCDPISGHTALYWYRQSLGQGLEFLIYFQGNSAPDKSGLPSDRFSAERTGGSVSTLTIQRTQQEDSAVYLCASRGTSGIGNEQFFGPGTRLTVL.